This entry lists 30 T cell receptor beta chains sequenced from one sample in a study of beta chain features in type 1 diabetes. Expressed TCRB transcripts were sequenced after all isolated RNA was converted to cDNA. TCRdb's copy holds only in-frame clones and misses some; the assay was immunoSEQ multiplex PCR. The repertoire consists of approximately 360,000 clones, with around 13% occurring once and the leading ten covering around 0.01%. Study-wide results and caveats: Patients with Type 1 diabetes showed moderately but significantly shorter TCRB CDR3s in all four CD4+ subsets.

No cognate antigen is known for these TCRs. Sequenced sample: naive CD4+ T cells from blood. The receptors derive from a woman aged 18 to 35 with type 1 diabetes.

V usage is TRBV5-1 and J usage is TRBJ2-1; D is possibly TRBD2 (6 bases). V dropped 3 bases and J dropped 10 bases, with 11 bases sitting between them. This CDR3 is built from 12 residues. In germline, CDR1 is SGHRS, CDR2 YFSETQ. CDR3 bases: TGCGCCAGCAGCTGGGGACTCCAGGAGCAGTTCTTC. As protein: CASSWGLQEQFF.

This clone was recorded only once. J is TRBJ1-5 and V is TRBV7-2; D remains ambiguous. V dropped 3 bases and J dropped 6 bases, with 9 bases sitting between them. The CDR3 runs 13 residues. From germline, CDR1 is SGHTA and CDR2 FQGNSA. The CDR3 loop is CASSFVGSQPQHF. The DNA of the CDR3 is TGTGCCAGCAGCTTTGTTGGGAGTCAGCCCCAGCATTTT.

This clone has more than one count but fewer than ten. This chain uses TRBV4-1 with TRBJ2-7; 8 bases are a match to TRBD1. The CDR3 runs 16 residues. The germline gives CDR1 MGHRA, CDR2 YSYEKL. V was pared by 3 bases and J by 4 bases, with 11 bases of the junction left unmatched. CDR3 coding DNA: TGCGCCAGCAGCCAGACCCAGGGGGCGCGGGGATACGAGCAGTACTTC. Encoded protein: CASSQTQGARGYEQYF.

In its sample, this clone was seen a few times. This sample includes further DNA sequences coding for the same CDR3. The V gene is TRBV5-1, the J gene TRBJ2-3, with TRBD1 matching 7 bases. CDR1 SGHRS and CDR2 YFSETQ come from the germline V gene. The CDR3 contains 14 residues. J gave up 1 base and V 4 bases, and 3 bases lay outside the gene matches. In DNA form, the CDR3 reads TGCGCCAGCAGCCCAGGACAGGGCACAGATACGCAGTATTTT. Amino acids: CASSPGQGTDTQYF.

The chain recombines TRBV9 with TRBJ2-3; no reliable D call. Germline V gene lookup returns CDR1 SGDLS and CDR2 YYNGEE. The CDR3 runs 14 residues. Between the trimmed V and J ends, which lost 0 bases and 2 bases, there was a span of 7 bases. The CDR3 here is CASSVDPVTDTQYF. Here the CDR3 DNA reads TGTGCCAGCAGCGTAGATCCAGTCACAGATACGCAGTATTTT.

The chain employs TRBV9 and TRBJ1-1; TRBD1 agrees at 7 bases. This CDR3 has 15 residues. V dropped 4 bases and J dropped 3; count of bases not matched to a gene: 9. CDR1 is SGDLS, CDR2 YYNGEE, per germline. The CDR3 DNA reads as TGTGCCAGCAGCCCAGACAGGGTTGGGCACACTGAAGCTTTCTTT. This translates into CASSPDRVGHTEAFF.

This clone appeared a few times. The V call is TRBV4-1, the J call TRBJ2-3; a weak D match, TRBD1 (6 bases). The CDR3 length is 15 residues. The germline gives CDR1 MGHRA, CDR2 YSYEKL. V lost 5 bases, J lost 7 bases, and 19 bases lay in between. The CDR3 region has the DNA TGCGCCAGCAGCGATGAACAGGGTATCGCGTATACGCAGTATTTT. It specifies CASSDEQGIAYTQYF.

This CDR3 reads CASCPAGRNTGELFF. As DNA, the CDR3 is TGTGCCAGCTGCCCAGCGGGACGGAACACCGGGGAGCTGTTTTTT. The chain employs TRBV27 and TRBJ2-2; 7 bases are shared with TRBD2. CDR3 size: 15 residues. Trimming cost V 8 bases and J 1 base; bases outside gene matches: 7. The germline CDR1 and CDR2 sequences are MNHEY and SMNVEV (reference sequence).

V is TRBV28 and J is TRBJ1-4; 8 bases fit TRBD1. The CDR3 is made up of 15 amino acids. The germline V gene encodes CDR1 MDHEN and CDR2 SYDVKM. The ends lost 4 bases at V and 4 bases at J; junction bases unmatched: 5. CDR3 in amino acids: CASSSQDRVNEKLFF. The CDR3 nucleotides read TGTGCCAGCAGTTCCCAGGACAGGGTTAATGAAAAACTGTTTTTT.

This clone showed up just a few times. The chain combines TRBV28 with TRBJ1-4; perhaps TRBD1 as D (5 bases). Per germline, CDR1 MDHEN and CDR2 SYDVKM. With 6 bases removed from V and 7 bases from J, the gap between germline ends came to 15 bases. This CDR3 has 14 residues. As DNA, the CDR3 is TGTGCCAGCAGGGTCGACAGCCCTGGTGAAAAACTGTTTTTT. Translated: CASRVDSPGEKLFF.

The V call is TRBV9, the J call TRBJ2-7, with 9 bases matching TRBD2. CDR3 length: 14 residues. Germline trimming cut 4 bases from V and 5 bases from J; bases unmatched to any gene: 7. Germline CDR1 reads SGDLS; CDR2 reads YYNGEE. The CDR3 nucleotides read TGTGCCAGCAGCCTTAGCGGGAGAGGCGACGAGCAGTACTTC. Residues: CASSLSGRGDEQYF.

The genes are TRBV5-1 and TRBJ1-1, with D possibly being TRBD1 (5 bases). Germline assignment: CDR1 SGHRS and CDR2 YFSETQ. The CDR3 has 13 amino acids. The ends were cut back, 0 bases at V and 4 bases at J, with 7 bases in the middle. CDR3 sequence (DNA): TGCGCCAGCAGCTTGGACGGGGGCACTGAAGCTTTCTTT. Encoded protein: CASSLDGGTEAFF. Looking up the rest from reference TRBV5-1 and TRBJ1-1 gives the full variable domain: KAGVTQTPRYLIKTRGQQVTLSCSPISGHRSVSWYQQTPGQGLQFLFEYFSETQRNKGNFPGRFSGRQFSNSRSEMNVSTLELGDSALYLCASSLDGGTEAFFGQGTRLTVV.

This clone was observed a handful of times. J is TRBJ2-1 and V is TRBV28, with 7 bases fitting TRBD2. The CDR3 runs 15 residues. The germline V gene encodes CDR1 MDHEN and CDR2 SYDVKM. V lost 5 bases to trimming and J lost 7 bases; unmatched junction nucleotides: 11. This CDR3 reads CASSIPTAGRNEQFF. CDR3 DNA sequence: TGTGCCAGCAGTATTCCCACCGCCGGGAGGAATGAGCAGTTCTTC.

This clone showed up just a few times. The chain joins TRBV6-1 to TRBJ1-2; D gene uncertain. The germline CDR1 and CDR2 sequences are MNHNS and SASEGT. CDR3 length: 11 residues. The V end lost 5 bases, the J end lost 4 bases, and 5 bases lay between the germline ends. CDR3 sequence (DNA): TGTGCCAGCAGTCCTCTCTATGGCTACACCTTC. Translating gives CASSPLYGYTF.

This clone showed up just a few times. This chain links TRBV5-4 with TRBJ1-2; D may be TRBD1 (5 bases). CDR3 size: 16 residues. Germline CDR1 is SGHNT and CDR2 is YYREEE (reference sequence). Trimming left V 0 bases short and J 4 bases short, with 16 bases between. The CDR3 DNA sequence: TGTGCCAGCAGCTTGGCCGGGCAGGGCGTGATCTATGGCTACACCTTC. This encodes CASSLAGQGVIYGYTF.

J is TRBJ2-7 and V is TRBV18, with 16 bases fitting TRBD2. The CDR3 contains 17 residues. J lost 5 bases, V lost 3 bases, and 7 bases had no gene match. In germline, CDR1 is KGHSH, CDR2 LQKENI. In nucleotides, the CDR3 is TGTGCCAGCTCACCCCCACGAGGGACTAGCGGGAGGGACGAGCAGTACTTC. Its translation is CASSPPRGTSGRDEQYF.

The gene calls are TRBV6-1 and TRBJ1-1; D is ambiguous. CDR1 is MNHNS, CDR2 SASEGT, per germline. The CDR3 contains 12 residues. Trimming left V 2 bases short and J 11 bases short, with 12 bases between. The CDR3 reads CASSEPGSKAFF. CDR3 bases: TGTGCCAGCAGTGAACCGGGATCGAAGGCTTTCTTT.

The chain carries TRBV11-2 and TRBJ1-5; D remains unclear. Trimming pared 3 bases from V and 3 bases from J, leaving 9 bases between. CDR3 length equals 14 residues. Germline CDR1 is SGHAT and CDR2 is FQNNGV. The CDR3 region has the DNA TGTGCCAGCAGCTTCTCGGGAACCAATCAGCCCCAGCATTTT. This encodes CASSFSGTNQPQHF.

J is TRBJ2-3 and V is TRBV18; 11 nucleotides agree with TRBD2. Looked up from germline, CDR1 is KGHSH and CDR2 is LQKENI. The ends lost 0 bases at V and 1 base at J; junction bases unmatched: 3. The CDR3 is 17 residues long. The CDR3 is CASSPPGTSGGTDTQYF. Written as DNA, the CDR3 is TGTGCCAGCTCACCACCGGGGACTAGCGGAGGCACAGATACGCAGTATTTT.

This clone turned up a few times. The genes are TRBV7-6 and TRBJ2-7; maybe TRBD2 (5 bases). The CDR3 runs to 17 residues. Germline CDR1 SGHVS, CDR2 FNYEAQ. The V gene lost 0 bases and the J gene lost 2 bases, with 17 bases spanning the gap. In DNA form, the CDR3 reads TGTGCCAGCAGCTTAGCGGGGTCGGAGACTACTCCCTACGAGCAGTACTTC. Residues: CASSLAGSETTPYEQYF.

This clone was picked up a small number of times. The genes are TRBV2 and TRBJ2-5; the match to TRBD1 covers 7 bases. This CDR3 comprises 12 residues. V lost 4 bases, J lost 4 bases, and 0 bases stayed unmatched. The V gene's germline CDR1 is SNHLY and CDR2 FYNNEI. DNA for the CDR3: TGTGCCAGCAGTGGACAGGGAGAGACCCAGTACTTC. Encoded protein: CASSGQGETQYF.

The table lists this clone with a count of one. The V and J genes are TRBV7-2 and TRBJ2-7; no definite D call. Trimming took 1 base from V and 7 from J, leaving 5 bases between them. CDR1 and CDR2 from the germline V gene are SGHTA and FQGNSA. The CDR3 is 11 residues long. The CDR3 bases are TGTGCCAGCAGCTTAGGGCGGGAGCAGTACTTC. This codes for CASSLGREQYF. Full variable domain (remainder filled in from reference TRBV7-2 and TRBJ2-7): GAGVSQSPSNKVTEKGKDVELRCDPISGHTALYWYRQSLGQGLEFLIYFQGNSAPDKSGLPSDRFSAERTGGSVSTLTIQRTQQEDSAVYLCASSLGREQYFGPGTRLTVT.

This clone appeared a few times. V gene TRBV21-1 combines with J gene TRBJ2-1; the table gives TRBD1 as D, unverified against the DNA. TRBV21-1 is assigned pseudogene status. The CDR3 covers 18 residues. The CDR3 DNA follows: TGTGCCAAAGGTAACAGGGGTAGCTCAGAGAACTCCTACAATGAGCAGTTCTTC. As protein: CAKGNRGSSENSYNEQFF.

V and J are TRBV29-1 and TRBJ2-3; 12 bases are shared with TRBD2. CDR3 length: 14 residues. V shed 7 bases, J shed 7 bases, and the junction held 9 bases outside the gene matches. Germline V gene data show CDR1 as SQVTM and CDR2 as ANQGSEA. Written as DNA, the CDR3 is TGCAGCGGTAGGGGACTAGCGGGTGAAAATACGCAGTATTTT. Translated: CSGRGLAGENTQYF.

This clone appeared a few times. This rearrangement joins TRBV18 to TRBJ2-3, with D possibly being TRBD2 (6 bases). The V gene's germline CDR1 is KGHSH and CDR2 LQKENI. The CDR3 covers 13 residues. Trimming removed 5 bases at V and 6 bases at J, with 12 bases between. CDR3 nucleotide sequence: TGTGCCAGCTCATCACTGGGGGGTGATACGCAGTATTTT. As protein: CASSSLGGDTQYF.

This chain joins TRBV7-9 and TRBJ2-5; maybe TRBD2 (5 bases). This CDR3 contains 14 residues. Trimming took 2 bases from V and 0 from J, leaving 7 bases between them. Looked up from germline, CDR1 is SEHNR and CDR2 is FQNEAQ (reference sequence). The CDR3 region has the DNA TGTGCCAGCAGCTTAAAGCGGCACCAAGAGACCCAGTACTTC. Its protein is CASSLKRHQETQYF.

The chain joins TRBV9 to TRBJ2-2; D possibly corresponds to TRBD1 (6 bases). The V gene lost 0 bases and the J gene lost 7 bases, with 10 bases spanning the gap. CDR3 length: 14 residues. Looked up from germline, CDR1 is SGDLS and CDR2 is YYNGEE. The CDR3 sequence: CASSVEQGYGELFF. In nucleotides, the CDR3 is TGTGCCAGCAGCGTAGAGCAGGGGTACGGGGAGCTGTTTTTT. Full variable domain (remainder filled in from reference TRBV9 and TRBJ2-2): DSGVTQTPKHLITATGQRVTLRCSPRSGDLSVYWYQQSLDQGLQFLIQYYNGEERAKGNILERFSAQQFPDLHSELNLSSLELGDSALYFCASSVEQGYGELFFGEGSRLTVL.

This sequence joins TRBV2 and TRBJ1-2; D not certain. V was trimmed by 4 bases and J by 2 bases, leaving 8 bases between them. The CDR3 sequence is 13 residues long. Germline V gives CDR1 SNHLY, CDR2 FYNNEI. In nucleotides, the CDR3 is TGTGCCAGCAGTGGTACCGGGAACTATGGCTACACCTTC. Protein: CASSGTGNYGYTF.

This clone was found a few times. The sample has other DNA sequences that encode this CDR3 too. The J gene is TRBJ2-7, the V gene TRBV2, with 8 bases identical to TRBD1. The V gene end was trimmed by 8 bases and the J gene end by 2 bases; junction bases not matched to a gene: 2. Germline CDR1 and CDR2: SNHLY and FYNNEI. The CDR3 spans 12 residues. CDR3 sequence: CASRDRTYEQYF. The CDR3 nucleotides are TGTGCCAGCCGGGACAGGACCTACGAGCAGTACTTC.

The J gene is TRBJ2-6, the V gene TRBV30; D unresolved. The length of the CDR3 is 15 residues. Trimming pared 0 bases from V and 0 bases from J, leaving 6 bases between. In germline, CDR1 is GTSNPN, CDR2 SVGIG (reference sequence). The CDR3: CAWSVFSSGANVLTF. Here the CDR3 DNA reads TGTGCCTGGAGTGTTTTTAGCTCTGGGGCCAACGTCCTGACTTTC.